The present T cell receptor beta chain was sequenced within a study of cytomegalovirus exposure and HLA in healthy donors. Study background: The same platform was used for the 110 or so validation repertoires and the roughly 640 first-cohort repertoires, a later analysis reported. General observations from the study: The majority of TCR sequences were rare, yet some public TCRs appeared in many donors. Using the classifier, cytomegalovirus status was reportedly diagnosed with high specificity and sensitivity. Three of the chains that were CMV-associated were confirmed in vitro to be specific for CMV antigens.

A note on this clone: Its specificity is not known.

The assay was immunoSEQ multiplex PCR, and TCRdb's table has in-frame clones only and misses some. The profile covers about 130,000 clones, with roughly nine tenths appearing a single time and 1.1% taken by the ten largest. Material: PBMCs. This sequence was found in a woman aged 18-29 years in good health and CMV-seronegative.

The CDR3 DNA sequence: TGTGCCAGCAGGAGACAGGGGGCGAATCAGCCCCAGCATTTT. Translation: CASRRQGANQPQHF. The chain is built from TRBV5-8 and TRBJ1-5, with 10 bases fitting TRBD1. V lost 5 bases, J lost 4 bases, and 3 bases stayed unmatched. CDR3 length: 14 amino acids. Germline CDR1 and CDR2: SGHTS and YDEGEE. The whole variable domain, filled in from reference TRBV5-8 and TRBJ1-5, reads EAGVTQSPTHLIKTRGQQATLRCSPISGHTSVYWYQQALGLGLQFLLWYDEGEERNRGNFPPRFSGRQFPNYSSELNVNALELEDSALYLCASRRQGANQPQHFGDGTRLSIL.